This T cell receptor (beta chain) was identified in a study of cytomegalovirus exposure and HLA in healthy donors. Germline CDR1 GTSNPN, CDR2 SVGIG (reference sequence). The CDR3 sequence is 13 residues long. Notes on the study in general: Reportedly, a later analysis found an Asian-associated ancestry cluster had fewer N-insertions than the roughly 700-donor mean.

This clone was counted a few times. Its antigen remains unidentified. The junction differs from germline at one of its ends, possibly a read error. The PCR had 60 Vbeta and 13 Jbeta primers. The table came from immunoSEQ multiplex PCR; TCRdb's copy has only in-frame clones and leaves some out. The data show 80,000 to 100,000 clones, 55% to 65% seen once. Sequencing was performed on PBMCs. The receptor's source is a woman aged 40 to 50 in good health and CMV-seropositive. The chain employs TRBV30 and TRBJ2-7; D is uncertain. The CDR3: CARSGEASYEQYF. In DNA, the CDR3 is TGTGCCCGGAGTGGCGAGGCCTCCTACGAGCAGTACTTC.